This T cell receptor beta chain was recorded in a study of cytotoxic CD8 clonotypes in ibrutinib-treated CLL. Study at large: An average of 255,043 productive templates and 80,000 to 95,000 productive rearrangements was obtained per sample. Study observations and caveats: Clonality rose at ibrutinib response, held steady in sustained remission, and fell toward baseline at progression. Public clonotypes showed up rarely, and on treatment they shrank or held steady.

J was trimmed by 1 base and V by 6 bases; bases with no gene match: 8. The CDR3 runs 17 residues. Germline assignment: CDR1 ENHRY and CDR2 SYGVKD. Target depth was 1 in 200,000 to 1 in 1 million T cells, about 10x per clonotype. Only in-frame clones appear in the TCRdb table, and some are missing; sequencing was by immunoSEQ multiplex PCR. The sample has approximately 210,000 clones; over 55% are singletons. Regarding this clone: The antigen is undetermined.

The sample was PBMCs, taken after 24 months of ibrutinib treatment. The TCR was taken from a human donor with chronic lymphocytic leukemia. This sequence joins TRBV10-3 and TRBJ2-7, with TRBD2 matching over 14 bases. This CDR3 reads CAISPGTSGRGSYEQYF. The CDR3 coding sequence is TGTGCCATCAGCCCCGGGACTAGCGGGAGAGGATCCTACGAGCAGTACTTC.